This T cell receptor beta chain is drawn from a study of technical replicates of blood from a few donors. Libraries were prepared by immunoSEQ multiplex PCR; TCRdb keeps only in-frame clonotypes and omits some of them. The data contain over 50,000 clones, 93% of them seen just once; the ten biggest clones take up around 4%. Germline V gene sequence: CDR1 ENHRY, CDR2 SYGVKD. The CDR3 is made up of 15 amino acids. V was clipped by 6 bases and J by 0 bases; unmatched bases: 7. The specimen sequenced was PBMCs. The TCR was taken from a human donor in good health. Some clones in this sample may be carry-over from other donors' samples. The chain combines TRBV10-3 with TRBJ1-2; 7 nucleotides agree with TRBD1. DNA of the CDR3: TGTGCCATCAGAGGGACAGTAACCACTAACTATGGCTACACCTTC. Its translation: CAIRGTVTTNYGYTF.